Below are 26 T cell receptor beta chains sequenced from a single sample in a study of blood T cell repertoires in COVID-19. Assay used: immunoSEQ multiplex PCR; TCRdb lists only in-frame clones, some missing. The table includes more than 120,000 clones, around 90% detected once. Sequencing used peripheral blood. These receptors all stem from a human donor in a cohort sampled during active COVID-19.

This sequence joins TRBV29-1 and TRBJ2-3, with D tentatively TRBD2 (7 bases). The CDR3 runs to 13 residues. Germline V gene data show CDR1 as SQVTM and CDR2 as ANQGSEA. The V end was cut by 7 bases, the J end by 0 bases, with 11 bases between. The CDR3 loop is CSGGGTSTDTQYF. The CDR3 DNA sequence: TGCAGCGGGGGGGGCACAAGCACAGATACGCAGTATTTT.

The rearrangement uses TRBV19 and TRBJ1-5; 8 nucleotides match TRBD1. V dropped 6 bases and J dropped 3; count of bases not matched to a gene: 10. Germline V CDR1 and CDR2: LNHDA, SQIVND (reference sequence). The CDR3 sequence is 16 residues long. This chain's CDR3 is CASRTRGDRYNQPQHF. In nucleotides, the CDR3 is TGTGCCAGTAGGACCCGGGGGGACAGGTACAATCAGCCCCAGCATTTT.

This clone was observed once. The rearrangement joins TRBV3-1 (or the pseudogene TRBV3-2) to TRBJ2-7; D may be TRBD1 (6 bases). Germline V gene sequence: CDR1 LGHDT, CDR2 YNNKEL (reference sequence). V lost 3 bases, J lost 4 bases, and 10 bases lay in between. CDR3 length: 13 amino acids. This CDR3 is CASSHSDRYEQYF. The DNA of the CDR3 is TGTGCCAGCAGCCACTCGGACAGATACGAGCAGTACTTC.

The gene calls are TRBV3-1 (or the pseudogene TRBV3-2) and TRBJ2-5; 8 nucleotides line up with TRBD2. Trimming took 6 bases from V and 2 from J; bases not matched to a gene: 8. The CDR3 is 15 residues long. Germline lookup yields CDR1 LGHDT and CDR2 YNNKEL (reference sequence). DNA for the CDR3: TGTGCCAGCAGTCCGGGAATAGCGGGGCAAGAGACCCAGTACTTC. Residues: CASSPGIAGQETQYF.

The rearrangement links TRBV30 to TRBJ2-3; unclear D gene. CDR3 length equals 13 residues. Per the germline V gene, CDR1 is GTSNPN and CDR2 is SVGIG (reference sequence). The V and J ends lost 2 bases and 2 bases respectively, with 8 bases between them. The CDR3 spells CAWSRVPTDTQYF. The CDR3 coding sequence is TGTGCCTGGAGTAGAGTCCCCACAGATACGCAGTATTTT.

The chain links TRBV5-1 to TRBJ2-3; D is unresolved. The CDR3 sequence is 14 residues long. Germline CDR1 reads SGHRS; CDR2 reads YFSETQ. V was cut by 7 bases and J by 0 bases, with 12 bases left in between. CDR3 protein: CASSRSASTDTQYF. In nucleotides, the CDR3 is TGCGCCAGCTCCAGGTCCGCTAGCACAGATACGCAGTATTTT.

The rearrangement links TRBV2 to TRBJ2-1; 7 positions match TRBD2. This CDR3 has 16 residues. In germline, CDR1 is SNHLY, CDR2 FYNNEI. Trimming took 6 bases from V and 0 from J; bases not matched to a gene: 8. This CDR3 reads CASSLSGFSSYNEQFF. Here the CDR3 DNA reads TGTGCCAGCAGCCTTAGCGGGTTCAGCTCCTACAATGAGCAGTTCTTC.

The chain combines TRBV29-1 with TRBJ1-2; tentative D call: TRBD1 (6 bases). The CDR3 contains 12 residues. Trimming shortened V by 0 bases and J by 6 bases, and 8 bases separated the two germline ends. Per germline, CDR1 SQVTM and CDR2 ANQGSEA. The CDR3 DNA reads as TGCAGCGTTGAAGACAGGGGAGATGGCTACACCTTC. It translates to CSVEDRGDGYTF. Together with reference TRBV29-1 and TRBJ1-2, the CDR3 gives the full variable domain: SAVISQKPSRDICQRGTSLTIQCQVDSQVTMMFWYRQQPGQSLTLIATANQGSEATYESGFVIDKFPISRPNLTFSTLTVSNMSPEDSSIYLCSVEDRGDGYTFGSGTRLTVV.

The genes are TRBV27 and TRBJ2-2; 8 bases map to TRBD2. CDR3 size: 16 residues. Germline V CDR1 and CDR2: MNHEY, SMNVEV (reference sequence). The junction had 8 bases not matched to a gene; V was cut back by 3 bases and J by 5 bases. The CDR3 bases are TGTGCCAGCAGTTTGGGAGCGGGGGCCTTTACCGGGGAGCTGTTTTTT. Amino acid sequence: CASSLGAGAFTGELFF.

This clone was detected a few times. The gene calls are TRBV7-2 and TRBJ1-2, with D maybe TRBD1 (5 bases). Trimming shortened V by 1 base and J by 2 bases, and 20 bases separated the two germline ends. Germline values: CDR1 SGHTA, CDR2 FQGNSA. This CDR3 is 18 amino acids long. Here the CDR3 reads CASSLGGVGITVNYGYTF. For the CDR3, the DNA is TGTGCCAGCAGCTTAGGGGGGGTCGGGATAACAGTAAACTATGGCTACACCTTC. Using reference TRBV7-2 and TRBJ1-2 for the parts outside the CDR3, the full variable domain is GAGVSQSPSNKVTEKGKDVELRCDPISGHTALYWYRQSLGQGLEFLIYFQGNSAPDKSGLPSDRFSAERTGGSVSTLTIQRTQQEDSAVYLCASSLGGVGITVNYGYTFGSGTRLTVV.

This chain joins TRBV5-1 and TRBJ2-1; perhaps TRBD2 as D (6 bases). In germline, CDR1 is SGHRS, CDR2 YFSETQ. There are 13 residues in the CDR3. V dropped 7 bases and J dropped 8 bases, with 16 bases sitting between them. The CDR3 sequence is CASWRGQADEQFF. The CDR3 nucleotides are TGCGCCAGCTGGCGGGGCCAAGCGGATGAGCAGTTCTTC.

The genes are TRBV5-1 and TRBJ2-5, with D tentatively TRBD2 (6 bases). Germline loops: CDR1 SGHRS, CDR2 YFSETQ. The V end was cut by 6 bases, the J end by 5 bases, with 14 bases between. The CDR3 extends over 13 amino acids. The DNA for the CDR3 is TGCGCCAGCATAGGGACTGCCTCTGAGACCCAGTACTTC. Amino acids: CASIGTASETQYF.

J is TRBJ2-7 and V is TRBV4-1, with a tentative D call TRBD1 (6 bases). Trimming took 3 bases from V and 11 from J, leaving 17 bases between them. CDR1 and CDR2 (germline): MGHRA, YSYEKL. The CDR3 loop spans 13 amino acids. For the CDR3, the DNA is TGCGCCAGCAGCCAGACTTGGGCCGGGACAAAGTACTTC. Translation gives CASSQTWAGTKYF.

The chain combines TRBV6-5 with TRBJ1-1; the D is unclear. This CDR3 has 14 amino acids. Trimming took off 1 base at V and 4 bases at J, with 10 bases between the two ends. CDR1 and CDR2 (germline): MNHEY, SVGAGI. DNA of the CDR3: TGTGCCAGCAGTTACTATCGGGCGGGCACTGAAGCTTTCTTT. As protein: CASSYYRAGTEAFF.

This chain uses TRBV5-1 with TRBJ1-1; 7 positions match TRBD1. J gave up 1 base and V 4 bases, and 7 bases lay outside the gene matches. Germline CDR1 SGHRS, CDR2 YFSETQ. This CDR3 comprises 15 residues. CDR3 in amino acids: CASSGAGTANTEAFF. As DNA, the CDR3 is TGCGCCAGCAGCGGGGCCGGGACAGCGAACACTGAAGCTTTCTTT.

The chain is built from TRBV5-5 and TRBJ1-4; D is possibly TRBD1 (5 bases). This CDR3 is built from 14 residues. The germline V and J ends were trimmed by 0 bases and 5 bases, with 8 bases remaining between them. The V gene's germline CDR1 is SGHKS and CDR2 YYEKEE (reference sequence). CDR3 loop: CASSLGGRNEKLFF. Written as DNA, the CDR3 is TGTGCCAGCAGCTTGGGGGGGAGGAATGAAAAACTGTTTTTT.

The chain joins TRBV5-4 to TRBJ2-3; the D gene is possibly TRBD1 (6 bases). This CDR3 has 15 amino acids. The V gene lost 3 bases and the J gene lost 0 bases, with 11 bases spanning the gap. Germline assignment: CDR1 SGHNT and CDR2 YYREEE (reference sequence). The CDR3 DNA sequence: TGTGCCAGCAGCTATCGGACAGCTAGCACAGATACGCAGTATTTT. Amino acids: CASSYRTASTDTQYF. Looking up the rest from reference TRBV5-4 and TRBJ2-3 gives the full variable domain: ETGVTQSPTHLIKTRGQQVTLRCSSQSGHNTVSWYQQALGQGPQFIFQYYREEENGRGNFPPRFSGLQFPNYSSELNVNALELDDSALYLCASSYRTASTDTQYFGPGTRLTVL.

CDR3 sequence: CASSPTGVNSPLHF. In DNA form, the CDR3 reads TGTGCCAGCAGCCCGACAGGGGTAAATTCACCCCTCCACTTT. The chain couples TRBV28 to TRBJ1-6; 8 nucleotides line up with TRBD1. This CDR3 has 14 residues. The V gene's germline CDR1 is MDHEN and CDR2 SYDVKM. Unmatched junction bases numbered 5, after V lost 6 bases and J lost 7 bases.

CDR3 region: CASSYYQGQETQYF. For the CDR3, the DNA is TGTGCCAGCAGTTACTACCAGGGGCAAGAGACCCAGTACTTC. The chain couples TRBV6-5 to TRBJ2-5, with D tentatively TRBD1 (6 bases). Germline CDR1 reads MNHEY; CDR2 reads SVGAGI. CDR3 length: 14 amino acids. V lost 1 base and J 2 bases, leaving 8 bases between the germline ends.

This clone was observed once. The rearrangement links TRBV25-1 to TRBJ1-1, with 9 bases identical to TRBD1. The CDR3 contains 13 residues. The trim removed 7 bases at V and 8 bases at J, leaving 8 bases unmatched. Looked up from germline, CDR1 is MGHDK and CDR2 is SYGVNS. The CDR3 DNA reads TGTGCCAGCAACCTTTGGGGACAGGGAGAAGCTTTCTTT. It codes for CASNLWGQGEAFF.

The rearrangement links TRBV5-4 to TRBJ1-6; the D is unclear. This CDR3 is built from 18 residues. Germline values: CDR1 SGHNT, CDR2 YYREEE (reference sequence). V was pared by 0 bases and J by 0 bases, with 13 bases between. The CDR3 DNA follows: TGTGCCAGCAGCTTGGGGGCGGGGAAGGGCTCCTATAATTCACCCCTCCACTTT. Translating it yields CASSLGAGKGSYNSPLHF.

This clone has a single count. The chain joins TRBV7-8 to TRBJ2-2, with D possibly TRBD1 on 6 matching bases. Germline V gives CDR1 SGHVS, CDR2 FQNEAQ. V was cut by 4 bases and J by 5 bases, with 8 bases left in between. There are 13 residues in the CDR3. CDR3 DNA sequence: TGTGCCAGCAGCTGGACAGTAACCGGGGAGCTGTTTTTT. The encoded protein is CASSWTVTGELFF.

In its sample, this clone was seen once. J is TRBJ2-7 and V is TRBV5-1, with a weak D call TRBD2 (7 bases). V dropped 5 bases and J dropped 2 bases, with 14 bases sitting between them. This CDR3 contains 14 residues. The V gene's germline CDR1 is SGHRS and CDR2 YFSETQ. The CDR3: CASRPGGGAYEQYF. The CDR3 nucleotides are TGCGCCAGCAGACCCGGAGGGGGGGCCTACGAGCAGTACTTC.

The chain uses TRBV5-1 and TRBJ1-1; 7 bases agree with TRBD1. J was trimmed by 4 bases and V by 4 bases; bases with no gene match: 4. The CDR3 sequence is 13 residues long. Germline V CDR1 and CDR2: SGHRS, YFSETQ. CDR3 amino acids: CASSAAGGTEAFF. The CDR3 DNA is TGCGCCAGCAGCGCGGCAGGGGGCACTGAAGCTTTCTTT. The variable domain in full, with the rest retrieved from reference TRBV5-1 and TRBJ1-1, is KAGVTQTPRYLIKTRGQQVTLSCSPISGHRSVSWYQQTPGQGLQFLFEYFSETQRNKGNFPGRFSGRQFSNSRSEMNVSTLELGDSALYLCASSAAGGTEAFFGQGTRLTVV.

The chain carries TRBV5-6 and TRBJ1-2, with D perhaps matching TRBD1 (5 bases). Germline lookup yields CDR1 SGHDT and CDR2 YYEEEE. Trimming left V 0 bases short and J 7 bases short, with 7 bases between. CDR3 length: 12 amino acids. For the CDR3, the DNA is TGTGCCAGCAGCTTGGGACAGCGTGGCTACACCTTC. Its protein product is CASSLGQRGYTF.

This clone was recorded only once. The gene calls are TRBV9 and TRBJ2-5, with 9 bases lining up with TRBD2. The CDR3 sequence is 16 residues long. Losses at the gene ends were 6 bases for V and 0 bases for J; bases not matched to a gene: 9. Germline V gene data show CDR1 as SGDLS and CDR2 as YYNGEE. CDR3 residues: CASTASSGGDQETQYF. The DNA of the CDR3 is TGTGCCAGCACCGCCAGTAGCGGGGGAGACCAAGAGACCCAGTACTTC.